Listed here are 5 T cell receptor beta chains from one sample, sequenced in a study of cytomegalovirus exposure and HLA in healthy donors (dated by TCRdb to about 2017). The library was produced with the immunoSEQ multiplex PCR assay. A mixture of 60 forward primers for TCR Vbeta segments and 13 reverse primers for TCR Jbeta segments was used in the multiplex PCR. TCRdb took this table from immuneACCESS and kept in-frame rearrangements with V and J called. Such tables lack part of the clones; where checked against another copy, unresolved V genes explain under half of the gap, and the rest is unexplained. In this sample the table shows around 91,000 clones, just under 80% of which occur a single time. The ten largest clones represent 2.5% of the sample. The sequenced sample was PBMCs. Every receptor here comes from a male donor in good health and CMV-seropositive.

The rearrangement links TRBV18 to TRBJ1-1, with D tentatively TRBD1 (6 bases). V was shortened by 2 bases and J by 4 bases, with 11 bases between the two germline ends. Germline V gives CDR1 KGHSH, CDR2 LQKENI. CDR3 length: 14 amino acids. The CDR3 DNA reads as TGTGCCAGCTCACCAATCAGCAGGGGCACTGAAGCTTTCTTT. Amino acids: CASSPISRGTEAFF.

This sequence joins TRBV29-1 and TRBJ2-1; 9 bases are shared with TRBD2. The germline gives CDR1 SQVTM, CDR2 ANQGSEA. The CDR3 spans 14 residues. V lost 5 bases and J lost 2; bases outside the gene matches: 4. CDR3 in amino acids: CSVLREGAYNEQFF. CDR3 in DNA: TGCAGCGTTCTGCGGGAGGGGGCCTACAATGAGCAGTTCTTC.

This clone is a singleton in its sample. The V call is TRBV11-2, the J call TRBJ2-5, with unresolved D. CDR1 is SGHAT and CDR2 is FQNNGV in the germline V gene. The CDR3 totals 13 residues. Trimming removed 4 bases from V and 5 bases from J, with 11 bases in between. CDR3 sequence reads: CASSSYPGETQYF. CDR3 DNA: TGTGCCAGCAGCTCTTACCCCGGGGAGACCCAGTACTTC.

J is TRBJ1-2 and V is TRBV28; TRBD1 agrees at 9 bases. The V segment lost 5 bases and the J segment 8 bases; nucleotides outside the gene matches: 15. Germline CDR1 and CDR2: MDHEN and SYDVKM. This CDR3 has 16 amino acids. The chain's CDR3 is CASSILLPGQGSGYTF. CDR3 coding DNA: TGTGCCAGCAGTATACTTCTTCCGGGACAGGGAAGCGGCTACACCTTC.

The table lists this clone with a few counts. V gene TRBV7-2 combines with J gene TRBJ2-2, with 7 positions matching TRBD2. The CDR3 extends over 17 amino acids. Germline V gene lookup returns CDR1 SGHTA and CDR2 FQGNSA. V trimming: 0 bases; J trimming: 1 base; junction bases outside the gene matches: 5. The CDR3 coding sequence is TGTGCCAGCAGCTTAGCGCTGAGCGGGGTGAACACCGGGGAGCTGTTTTTT. Amino acid sequence: CASSLALSGVNTGELFF.